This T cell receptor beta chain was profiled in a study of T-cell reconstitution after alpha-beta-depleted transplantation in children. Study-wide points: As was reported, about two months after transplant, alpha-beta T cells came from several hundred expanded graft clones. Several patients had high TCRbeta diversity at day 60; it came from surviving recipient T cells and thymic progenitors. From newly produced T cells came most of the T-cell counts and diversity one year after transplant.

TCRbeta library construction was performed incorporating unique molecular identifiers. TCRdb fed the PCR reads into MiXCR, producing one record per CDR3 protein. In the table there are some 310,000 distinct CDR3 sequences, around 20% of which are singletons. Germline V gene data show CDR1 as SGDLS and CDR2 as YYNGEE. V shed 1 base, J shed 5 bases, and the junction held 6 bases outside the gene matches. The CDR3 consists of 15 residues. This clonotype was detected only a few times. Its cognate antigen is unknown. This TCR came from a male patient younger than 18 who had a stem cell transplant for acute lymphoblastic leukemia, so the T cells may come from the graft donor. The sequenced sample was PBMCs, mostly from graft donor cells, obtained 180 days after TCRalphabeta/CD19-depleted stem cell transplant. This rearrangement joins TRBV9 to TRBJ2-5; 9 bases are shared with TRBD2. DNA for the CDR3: TGTGCCAGCAGCGTAACTAGCGGGTCATGGGAGACCCAGTACTTC. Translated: CASSVTSGSWETQYF.